Many counts were recorded for the clone carrying this T cell receptor (beta chain). Its antigen is not identified. The cDNA came from 5'RACE, which used 10-nucleotide random UMIs. Per sequencing run, 15-18 subjects together gave over 170 million TCR-beta sequences. TCRdb redid the calling of the 5' RACE reads with MiXCR, one entry per CDR3 protein. The sample contains tens of thousands of distinct CDR3 sequences, roughly a tenth of which appear only once. Time point indicated: longitudinal time-point 1 (baseline). The unsorted libraries originated from 2 million PBMCs that had been stored at -80 C. The record originates from a study of neurological immune-mediated disorders. Broader study findings: Expanded clones shared no CDR3 amino acid sequences across subjects, suggesting private repertoires in all groups.

V lost 0 bases and J lost 7, with 9 bases in between. Germline V gives CDR1 ENHRY, CDR2 SYGVKD. This CDR3 is 14 amino acids long. The source of this sequence is a man aged 25-45 years in good health. The source material was PBMCs. This rearrangement joins TRBV10-3 to TRBJ2-2, with TRBD1 as a possible D gene (5 bases). CDR3 sequence reads: CAISESVRVGELFF. The CDR3, as DNA: TGTGCCATCAGTGAGTCTGTCAGGGTCGGGGAGCTGTTTTTT.